Sequencing of this TCR beta chain was carried out in a study of blood T cells in healthy people across ages. The V gene's germline CDR1 is SNHLY and CDR2 FYNNEI. V lost 6 bases and J lost 7, with 10 bases in between. The CDR3 loop spans 12 amino acids. PCR was performed a second time for about 7 to 12 cycles using a sample-barcoded 5' primer and a J-beta primer mix. TCRdb independently ran MiXCR on the 5' RACE reads; one entry per CDR3 protein. The sample lists 650,000 or so distinct CDR3 sequences, approximately 52% occurring once. Those donating, healthy Caucasian individuals from Russia, were aged about 6 to 90. Every sample yielded at least 6 million isolated PBMCs. Overall study findings and caveats: Estimates of diversity drawn from one million T cells were considered underestimates. With age, beta diversity per million T cells declined roughly linearly, significantly by over 35.

In its sample, this clonotype was seen many times. Its antigen is currently unknown. The source is a woman over 75 in good health. The sample comprised blood. This chain joins TRBV2 and TRBJ2-1; D remains ambiguous. As DNA, the CDR3 is TGTGCCAGCAGGGTTTTCACGAATGAGCAGTTCTTC. The encoded protein is CASRVFTNEQFF.